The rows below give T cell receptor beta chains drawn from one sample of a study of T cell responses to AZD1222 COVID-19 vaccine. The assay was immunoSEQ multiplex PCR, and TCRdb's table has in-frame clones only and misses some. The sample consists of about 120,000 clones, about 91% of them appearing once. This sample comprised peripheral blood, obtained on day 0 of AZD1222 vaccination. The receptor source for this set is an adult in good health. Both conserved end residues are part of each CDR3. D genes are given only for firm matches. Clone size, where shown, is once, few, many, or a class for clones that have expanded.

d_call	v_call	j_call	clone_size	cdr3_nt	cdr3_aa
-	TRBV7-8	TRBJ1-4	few	TGTGCCAGCAGCCCCCGGGTCCCCGGGGGACTGTTTTTT	CASSPRVPGGLFF
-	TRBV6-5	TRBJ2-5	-	TGTGCCAGCAGTTACTCGGGGGGTGAGGCGCGCGAGACCCAGTACTTC	CASSYSGGEARETQYF
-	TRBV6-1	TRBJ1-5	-	TGTGCCAGCAGTGAATCGGGGGCGGCCAATCAGCCCCAGCATTTT	CASSESGAANQPQHF
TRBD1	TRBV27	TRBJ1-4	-	TGTGCCAGCAGTTTATTAGGGGGCGACTTTCTGTTTTTT	CASSLLGGDFLFF
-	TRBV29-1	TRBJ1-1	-	TGCAGCGTTGGACGACAGCTGAACACTGAAGCTTTCTTT	CSVGRQLNTEAFF
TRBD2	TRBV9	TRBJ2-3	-	TGTGCCAGCAGCGTGCCTTTTAGCGGGAGGGCCGGTGCAGATACGCAGTATTTT	CASSVPFSGRAGADTQYF
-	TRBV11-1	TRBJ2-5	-	TGTGCCAGCAGCCCCCCGGGGGCCGAAGAGACCCAGTACTTC	CASSPPGAEETQYF
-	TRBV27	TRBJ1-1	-	TGTGCCAGCAGTCTAGACAGGCTGAACACTGAAGCTTTCTTT	CASSLDRLNTEAFF
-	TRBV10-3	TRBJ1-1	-	TGTGCCATCACCCTGGGGGCCAGTAGCACTGAAGCTTTCTTT	CAITLGASSTEAFF
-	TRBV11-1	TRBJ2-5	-	TGTGCCAGCAGCCCACTCCAGGGTACCCAAGAGACCCAGTACTTC	CASSPLQGTQETQYF
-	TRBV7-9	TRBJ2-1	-	TGTGCCAGCAGCTTACCACTGGGGCACTACAATGAGCAGTTCTTC	CASSLPLGHYNEQFF
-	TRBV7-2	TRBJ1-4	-	TGTGCCAGCAGCCTTCGGACCCACCGTGCAACTAATGAAAAACTGTTTTTT	CASSLRTHRATNEKLFF
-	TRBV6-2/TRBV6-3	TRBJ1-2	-	TGTGCCAGCAGTTACGGTCTGGGGGGCTACACCTTC	CASSYGLGGYTF
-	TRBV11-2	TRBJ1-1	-	TGTGCCAGCAGCTTCGAACGAGTCACTGAAGCTTTCTTT	CASSFERVTEAFF
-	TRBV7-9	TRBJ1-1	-	TGTGCCAGCAGCGGAATGAACACTGAAGCTTTCTTT	CASSGMNTEAFF
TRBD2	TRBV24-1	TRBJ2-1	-	TGTGCCACCAGCCGGGGGGGCGCTTCCTACAATGAGCAGTTCTTC	CATSRGGASYNEQFF
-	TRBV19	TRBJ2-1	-	TGTGCCAGTAGACCGACTGGGGGTCCCTACAATGAGCAGTTCTTC	CASRPTGGPYNEQFF
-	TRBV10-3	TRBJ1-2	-	TGTGCCATCAGTGAGTCAAGCGGGACACTCGGCTACACCTTC	CAISESSGTLGYTF
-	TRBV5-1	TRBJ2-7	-	TGCGCCAGCAGCCCCGGACTGATTTACGAGCAGTACTTC	CASSPGLIYEQYF
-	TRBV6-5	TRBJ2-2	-	TGTGCCAGCAACTTATGGACCCACTTAACCGGGGAGCTGTTTTTT	CASNLWTHLTGELFF
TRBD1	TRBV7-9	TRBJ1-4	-	TGTGCCAGCAGCCCTCAGGGGGGATTGTGGGAAAAACTGTTTTTT	CASSPQGGLWEKLFF
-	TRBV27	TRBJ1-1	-	TGTGCCAGCAGGTATACAGGGAACACTGAAGCTTTCTTT	CASRYTGNTEAFF
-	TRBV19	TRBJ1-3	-	TGTGCCAGTAGTGCTTCTGGAAACACCATATATTTT	CASSASGNTIYF
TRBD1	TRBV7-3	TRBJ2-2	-	TGTGCCAGCAGCCCCCAGACAGGGCGATTGAAGGAGCTGTTTTTT	CASSPQTGRLKELFF
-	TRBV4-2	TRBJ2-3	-	TGTGCCAGCAGCCAAGATATTCGGCAGGGGAAGGATACGCAGTATTTT	CASSQDIRQGKDTQYF
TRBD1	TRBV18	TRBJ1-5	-	TGTGCCAGCTCACCCGGACAGGGGAATCAGCCCCAGCATTTT	CASSPGQGNQPQHF
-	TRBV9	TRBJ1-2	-	TGTGCCAGCAAGTCTGGACGGAGTGAGGGGGGCTACACCTTC	CASKSGRSEGGYTF
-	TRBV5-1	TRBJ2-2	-	TGCGCCAGCAGCCCCCCTAGGGGCGACACCGGGGAGCTGTTTTTT	CASSPPRGDTGELFF
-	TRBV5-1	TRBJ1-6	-	TGCGCCAGCAGCATGGAGGGAGGTGGCTCACCCCTCCACTTT	CASSMEGGGSPLHF
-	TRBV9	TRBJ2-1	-	TGTGCCAGCAGCGTGGATAGCGGAACCTACAATGAGCAGTTCTTC	CASSVDSGTYNEQFF
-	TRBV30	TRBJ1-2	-	TGTGCCTGTGGGACAAAGGGCGGCTATGGCTACACCTTC	CACGTKGGYGYTF
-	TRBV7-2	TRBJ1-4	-	TGTGCCAGCAGCTTTTGGGGCACAACTAATGAAAAACTGTTTTTT	CASSFWGTTNEKLFF
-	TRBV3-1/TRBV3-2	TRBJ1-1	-	TGTGCCAGCAGCCAAGAACCCCAGGGGAGGGACACTGAAGCTTTCTTT	CASSQEPQGRDTEAFF
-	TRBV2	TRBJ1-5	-	TGTGCCAGCAACGGACAGATTAGCAATCAGCCCCAGCATTTT	CASNGQISNQPQHF
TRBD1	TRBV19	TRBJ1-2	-	TGTGCCAGTACCTCCTCTCCGGGACAGGGTATTTATATGGATGGCTACACCTTC	CASTSSPGQGIYMDGYTF
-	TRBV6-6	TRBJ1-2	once	TGTGCCAGCACCCGGCCTAACTTTAACTATGGCTACACCTTC	CASTRPNFNYGYTF
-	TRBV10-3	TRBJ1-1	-	TGTGCCATCAGTAAATCGTCTGGAGGGACCTATGAAGCTTTCTTT	CAISKSSGGTYEAFF
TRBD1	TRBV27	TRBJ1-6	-	TGTGCCAGCAGCCTCGGGACAGACTTACCCCTCCACTTT	CASSLGTDLPLHF
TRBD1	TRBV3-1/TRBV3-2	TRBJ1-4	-	TGTGCCAGCAGCCAAGATGGAGGGACAGTTCGGGAAAAACTGTTTTTT	CASSQDGGTVREKLFF
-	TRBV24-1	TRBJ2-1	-	TGTGCCACCAGGGACGACAGCCCAAGTGAGCAGTTCTTC	CATRDDSPSEQFF
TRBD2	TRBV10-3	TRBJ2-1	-	TGTGCCATGTCCGGGACTAGCCGGAACGAGCAGTTCTTC	CAMSGTSRNEQFF
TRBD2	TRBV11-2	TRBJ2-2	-	TGTGCCAGCAGCTCAGCCCCCGGGACTACAATCACCGGGGAGCTGTTTTTT	CASSSAPGTTITGELFF
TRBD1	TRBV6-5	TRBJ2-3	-	TGTGCCAGCAGTTACGGCACAGGGGGCCTCACAGATACGCAGTATTTT	CASSYGTGGLTDTQYF
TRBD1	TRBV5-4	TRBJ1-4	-	TGTGCCAGCAGCCGGGGACAGGATAATGAAAAACTGTTTTTT	CASSRGQDNEKLFF
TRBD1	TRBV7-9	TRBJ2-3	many	TGTGCCAGCAGTGGATTCGAACCGACAGGGAGCACAGATACGCAGTATTTT	CASSGFEPTGSTDTQYF
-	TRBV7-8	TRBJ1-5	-	TGTGCCAGCAGCGTTCGGAGCAATCAGCCCCAGCATTTT	CASSVRSNQPQHF
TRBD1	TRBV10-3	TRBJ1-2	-	TGTGCCATCGGGAACAGGGGGCGCGACTATGGCTACACCTTC	CAIGNRGRDYGYTF
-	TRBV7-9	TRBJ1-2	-	TGTGCCAGCAGCATAGCGGGGGGTGGCTACACCTTC	CASSIAGGGYTF
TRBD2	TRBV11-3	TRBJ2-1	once	TGTGCCAGCAGCTTTCTAGCGGGGTACAATGAGCAGTTCTTC	CASSFLAGYNEQFF
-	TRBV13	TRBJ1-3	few	TGTGCCACGGAAGGAGAGGGGGGCTACTCTGGAAACACCATATATTTT	CATEGEGGYSGNTIYF
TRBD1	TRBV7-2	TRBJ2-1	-	TGTGCCAGCAGCTTAAAGGGGGCGGAGTTCTTC	CASSLKGAEFF
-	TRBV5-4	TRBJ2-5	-	TGTGCCAGCAGCTTGTCAGGGACGGCGACCCAGTACTTC	CASSLSGTATQYF
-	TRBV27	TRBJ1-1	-	TGTGCCAGCAGTTTGGGCCTAGCCCACACTGAAGCTTTCTTT	CASSLGLAHTEAFF
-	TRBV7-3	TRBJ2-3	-	TGTGCCAGCAGCTTCGGGCTAAGCACAGATACGCAGTATTTT	CASSFGLSTDTQYF
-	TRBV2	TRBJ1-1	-	TGTGCCAGCAGTGATTTCGGCGTAGCTTTCTTT	CASSDFGVAFF
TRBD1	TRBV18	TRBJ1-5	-	TGTGCCAGCTCACGAGACCGGCTGGGACAGGGTAGCAATCAGCCCCAGCATTTT	CASSRDRLGQGSNQPQHF
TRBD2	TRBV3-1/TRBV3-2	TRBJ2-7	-	TGTGCCAGCAGCCAGGCGGGGAGGGGCGGATACGAGCAGTACTTC	CASSQAGRGGYEQYF
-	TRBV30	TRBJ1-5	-	TGTGCCTGGAACCCAGAGTCCCATCAGCCCCAGCATTTT	CAWNPESHQPQHF